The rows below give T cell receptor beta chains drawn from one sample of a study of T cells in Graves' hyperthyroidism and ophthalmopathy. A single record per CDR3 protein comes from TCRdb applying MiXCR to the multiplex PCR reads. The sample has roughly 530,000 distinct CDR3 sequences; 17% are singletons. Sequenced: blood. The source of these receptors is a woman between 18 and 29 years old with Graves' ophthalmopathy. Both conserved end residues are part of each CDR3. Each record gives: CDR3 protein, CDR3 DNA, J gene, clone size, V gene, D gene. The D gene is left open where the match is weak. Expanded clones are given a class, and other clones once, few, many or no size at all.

CDR3 protein: CASSVRDGSRSEQYF
CDR3 DNA: TGTGCCAGCAGTGTCCGGGACGGGTCGAGGAGTGAGCAGTACTTC
J gene: TRBJ2-7
clone size: many
V gene: TRBV28
D gene: .

CDR3 protein: CASALAGGGVHNEQFF
CDR3 DNA: TGTGCCAGTGCGTTAGCCGGCGGGGGGGTCCACAATGAGCAGTTCTTC
J gene: TRBJ2-1
clone size: many
V gene: TRBV28
D gene: TRBD2

CDR3 protein: CASSLSAPALQNTEAFF
CDR3 DNA: TGTGCCAGCAGTTTATCGGCCCCAGCGCTCCAGAACACTGAAGCTTTCTTT
J gene: TRBJ1-1
clone size: many
V gene: TRBV27
D gene: .

CDR3 protein: CASSYSGGPRDNEQFF
CDR3 DNA: TGTGCCAGCAGTTACTCGGGGGGACCCCGCGACAATGAGCAGTTCTTC
J gene: TRBJ2-1
clone size: .
V gene: TRBV6-6
D gene: .

CDR3 protein: CASSPRGSGHSYNEQFF
CDR3 DNA: TGTGCCAGCAGCCCCCGCGGGAGCGGACACTCCTACAATGAGCAGTTCTTC
J gene: TRBJ2-1
clone size: few
V gene: TRBV9
D gene: TRBD2

CDR3 protein: CASSQFGGVGYNEQFF
CDR3 DNA: TGTGCCAGCAGCCAGTTTGGGGGAGTGGGCTACAATGAGCAGTTCTTC
J gene: TRBJ2-1
clone size: .
V gene: TRBV4-2
D gene: .

CDR3 protein: CASSYRPSYNEQFF
CDR3 DNA: TGTGCCAGCAGTTATAGACCATCCTACAATGAGCAGTTCTTC
J gene: TRBJ2-1
clone size: many
V gene: TRBV6-1
D gene: .

CDR3 protein: CASSPKGLAGDEQFF
CDR3 DNA: TGTGCCAGCAGTCCCAAGGGACTAGCGGGGGATGAGCAGTTCTTC
J gene: TRBJ2-1
clone size: many
V gene: TRBV28
D gene: TRBD2

CDR3 protein: CASRGPMTSGRRETQYF
CDR3 DNA: TGTGCCAGCAGAGGGCCCATGACTAGCGGGAGAAGGGAGACCCAGTACTTC
J gene: TRBJ2-5
clone size: many
V gene: TRBV27
D gene: TRBD2

CDR3 protein: CASSEARGTGELFF
CDR3 DNA: TGTGCCAGCAGTGAAGCGCGGGGGACCGGGGAGCTGTTTTTT
J gene: TRBJ2-2
clone size: many
V gene: TRBV2
D gene: TRBD2

CDR3 protein: CASTRPGQVYGYTF
CDR3 DNA: TGTGCCAGTACCCGACCTGGACAGGTCTATGGCTACACCTTC
J gene: TRBJ1-2
clone size: few
V gene: TRBV19
D gene: TRBD1

CDR3 protein: CASSPGTSWDTQYF
CDR3 DNA: TGTGCCAGCAGCCCCGGGACTAGCTGGGATACGCAGTATTTT
J gene: TRBJ2-3
clone size: .
V gene: TRBV9
D gene: TRBD2

CDR3 protein: CASSYRGGNSPLHF
CDR3 DNA: TGTGCCAGCAGCTACAGGGGAGGCAATTCACCCCTCCACTTT
J gene: TRBJ1-6
clone size: .
V gene: TRBV13
D gene: TRBD1

CDR3 protein: CASSQDRDFATEAFF
CDR3 DNA: TGTGCCAGCAGCCAAGACAGGGACTTTGCCACTGAAGCTTTCTTT
J gene: TRBJ1-1
clone size: .
V gene: TRBV4-2
D gene: .

CDR3 protein: CASSQDPRGSGLSYNEQFF
CDR3 DNA: TGTGCCAGCAGCCAAGATCCACGGGGTAGCGGGCTCTCCTACAATGAGCAGTTCTTC
J gene: TRBJ2-1
clone size: .
V gene: TRBV3-1
D gene: TRBD2

CDR3 protein: CASVPLSRRGQETQYF
CDR3 DNA: TGTGCCAGCGTTCCCCTATCTCGGCGGGGCCAAGAGACCCAGTACTTC
J gene: TRBJ2-5
clone size: many
V gene: TRBV28
D gene: .

CDR3 protein: CASSVRTGRRNEQYF
CDR3 DNA: TGTGCCAGCAGCGTACGGACAGGGAGGAGAAACGAGCAGTACTTC
J gene: TRBJ2-7
clone size: many
V gene: TRBV14
D gene: TRBD1

CDR3 protein: CASSLFGTDRATEAFF
CDR3 DNA: TGTGCCAGCAGCCTATTCGGGACCGACAGGGCCACTGAAGCTTTCTTT
J gene: TRBJ1-1
clone size: many
V gene: TRBV3-1
D gene: TRBD1

CDR3 protein: CASNSGGAGKETQYF
CDR3 DNA: TGTGCCAGCAACAGTGGTGGGGCTGGGAAAGAGACCCAGTACTTC
J gene: TRBJ2-5
clone size: .
V gene: TRBV6-5
D gene: .

CDR3 protein: CASSLLAGGFLETQYF
CDR3 DNA: TGTGCCAGCAGCTTACTAGCGGGGGGCTTCTTGGAGACCCAGTACTTC
J gene: TRBJ2-5
clone size: .
V gene: TRBV7-3
D gene: TRBD2

CDR3 protein: CASSQVSGSSYEQYF
CDR3 DNA: TGTGCCAGCAGCCAAGTTAGCGGGAGTTCCTACGAGCAGTACTTC
J gene: TRBJ2-7
clone size: .
V gene: TRBV3-1
D gene: TRBD2

CDR3 protein: CASRDYNSPLHF
CDR3 DNA: TGTGCCAGCCGGGATTATAATTCACCCCTCCACTTT
J gene: TRBJ1-6
clone size: many
V gene: TRBV27
D gene: .

CDR3 protein: CASSSQVGATEAFF
CDR3 DNA: TGTGCCAGCAGTTCCCAGGTAGGGGCCACTGAAGCTTTCTTT
J gene: TRBJ1-1
clone size: many
V gene: TRBV27
D gene: .

CDR3 protein: CASSFQKSNTEAFF
CDR3 DNA: TGTGCCAGCAGTTTTCAGAAGTCGAACACTGAAGCTTTCTTT
J gene: TRBJ1-1
clone size: many
V gene: TRBV28
D gene: .

CDR3 protein: CASSVRKSPSGGNEQFF
CDR3 DNA: TGTGCCAGCAGCGTAAGGAAGTCGCCTAGCGGGGGCAATGAGCAGTTCTTC
J gene: TRBJ2-1
clone size: .
V gene: TRBV9
D gene: TRBD2

CDR3 protein: CASSSERPPDTQYF
CDR3 DNA: TGTGCCAGCAGTAGTGAGCGGCCGCCCGATACGCAGTATTTT
J gene: TRBJ2-3
clone size: many
V gene: TRBV13
D gene: .

CDR3 protein: CASSRGFEKLFF
CDR3 DNA: TGTGCCAGCAGCCGGGGATTTGAAAAACTGTTTTTT
J gene: TRBJ1-4
clone size: many
V gene: TRBV28
D gene: .

CDR3 protein: CASSLMGDEAFF
CDR3 DNA: TGTGCCAGCAGTTTAATGGGGGATGAAGCTTTCTTT
J gene: TRBJ1-1
clone size: .
V gene: TRBV28
D gene: .

CDR3 protein: CASLDSGQTYEQYF
CDR3 DNA: TGTGCCAGTCTTGATTCCGGACAAACCTACGAGCAGTACTTC
J gene: TRBJ2-7
clone size: .
V gene: TRBV6-1
D gene: .

CDR3 protein: CASSQDRWQPQHF
CDR3 DNA: TGCGCCAGCAGCCAAGATCGTTGGCAGCCCCAGCATTTT
J gene: TRBJ1-5
clone size: many
V gene: TRBV4-3
D gene: .

CDR3 protein: CASSLRSENTGELFF
CDR3 DNA: TGTGCCAGCAGTTTGAGGTCGGAGAACACCGGGGAGCTGTTTTTT
J gene: TRBJ2-2
clone size: few
V gene: TRBV28
D gene: .

CDR3 protein: CAISGGTGADSNQPQHF
CDR3 DNA: TGTGCCATCTCAGGGGGGACAGGGGCGGATAGCAATCAGCCCCAGCATTTT
J gene: TRBJ1-5
clone size: .
V gene: TRBV12-3/TRBV12-4
D gene: TRBD1

CDR3 protein: CASSQTAGTGATYEQYF
CDR3 DNA: TGTGCCAGCAGCCAAACCGCCGGGACAGGGGCCACCTACGAGCAGTACTTC
J gene: TRBJ2-7
clone size: few
V gene: TRBV11-1
D gene: TRBD1